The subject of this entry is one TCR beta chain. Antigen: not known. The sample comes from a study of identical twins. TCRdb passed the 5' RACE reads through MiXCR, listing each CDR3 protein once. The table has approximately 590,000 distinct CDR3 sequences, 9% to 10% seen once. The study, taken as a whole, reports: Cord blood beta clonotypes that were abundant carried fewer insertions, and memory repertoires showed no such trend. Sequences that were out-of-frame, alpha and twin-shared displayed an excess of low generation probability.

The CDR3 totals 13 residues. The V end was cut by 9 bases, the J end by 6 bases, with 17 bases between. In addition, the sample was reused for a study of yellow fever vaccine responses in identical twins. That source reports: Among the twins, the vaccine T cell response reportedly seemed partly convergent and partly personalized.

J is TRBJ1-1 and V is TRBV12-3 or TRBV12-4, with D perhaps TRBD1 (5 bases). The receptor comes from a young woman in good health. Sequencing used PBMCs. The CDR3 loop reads CASGSGVVPEAFF. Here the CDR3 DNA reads TGTGCCAGTGGGTCGGGGGTGGTCCCTGAAGCTTTCTTT.